Below are 24 T cell receptor beta chains sequenced from a single sample in a study of blood T cells in healthy people across ages. Alongside a J-beta primer mix, a sample-barcoded 5' primer served in a second PCR lasting about 6 to 12 cycles. Each CDR3 protein gets one entry after TCRdb re-called the 5' RACE reads with MiXCR. The sample includes about 1.8 million distinct CDR3 sequences, around 48% of them seen just once. What was sequenced was blood. Receptor source: a woman in her forties in good health.

This clonotype was seen a single time. The genes are TRBV5-1 and TRBJ2-3; D is perhaps TRBD2 (6 bases). The germline V gene has CDR1 SGHRS and CDR2 YFSETQ. This CDR3 region has 14 residues. Deletions cut 4 bases from V and 5 bases from J, with 14 bases between. In DNA form, the CDR3 reads TGCGCCAGCAGCGGGGCCGAGACTAGAGATACGCAGTATTTT. This sequence encodes CASSGAETRDTQYF.

This clonotype was seen a handful of times. The gene calls are TRBV4-3 and TRBJ1-2; the D gene is possibly TRBD1 (6 bases). The V gene's germline CDR1 is LGHNA and CDR2 YSLEER. The CDR3 is made up of 16 amino acids. The V gene lost 0 bases and the J gene lost 7 bases, with 18 bases spanning the gap. CDR3 in amino acids: CASSQDGRGAAGGYTF. The CDR3 DNA is TGCGCCAGCAGCCAAGACGGTCGGGGGGCGGCGGGTGGCTACACCTTC.

V usage is TRBV7-9 and J usage is TRBJ2-5, with no clear D. Germline loops: CDR1 SEHNR, CDR2 FQNEAQ (reference sequence). The CDR3 length is 13 residues. Trimming pared 5 bases from V and 5 bases from J, leaving 12 bases between. CDR3 region: CASSEHRVETQYF. The CDR3 DNA reads TGTGCCAGCAGCGAACACAGAGTCGAGACCCAGTACTTC. Based on the CDR3 plus reference TRBV7-9 and TRBJ2-5, the full variable domain is DTGVSQNPRHKITKRGQNVTFRCDPISEHNRLYWYRQTLGQGPEFLTYFQNEAQLEKSRLLSDRFSAERPKGSFSTLEIQRTEQGDSAMYLCASSEHRVETQYFGPGTRLLVL.

CDR3 DNA: TGTGCCACCAGTGATTCCGAAAAGACAGGGCATGAGCAGTTCTTC. Encoded protein: CATSDSEKTGHEQFF. The V call is TRBV24-1, the J call TRBJ2-1; TRBD1 matches 7 bases. The germline V gene has CDR1 KGHDR and CDR2 SFDVKD. The J segment lost 8 bases and the V segment lost 2 bases, leaving 8 bases of the junction unmatched. This CDR3 is built from 15 residues.

In regard to this clonotype: A read error may produce the germline difference seen at one junction end. The chain combines TRBV6-6 with TRBJ2-1; D remains unclear. The J call may be wrong; the DNA end is better matched by TRBJ2-7. The CDR3 contains 12 residues. The V gene's germline CDR1 is MNHNY and CDR2 SVGAGI (reference sequence). CDR3 nucleotides: TGTGCCAGCGTAGGGCAGCCATACGGGCAGTACTTC. Protein sequence: CASVGQPYGQYF.

Ten or more counts support this clonotype. The chain combines TRBV4-3 with TRBJ1-6; D unclear. Germline loops: CDR1 LGHNA, CDR2 YSLEER. The CDR3 extends over 14 amino acids. Between the trimmed V and J ends, which lost 6 bases and 7 bases, there was a span of 13 bases. Written as DNA, the CDR3 is TGCGCCAGCAGTGCGGCGCTACTCAATTCACCCCTCCACTTT. This gives the protein CASSAALLNSPLHF.

The V call is TRBV9, the J call TRBJ1-5; possibly TRBD1 for D (6 bases). CDR1 SGDLS and CDR2 YYNGEE come from the germline V gene. V lost 4 bases and J lost 0, with 11 bases in between. This CDR3 has 15 amino acids. The CDR3, as DNA: TGTGCCAGCAGCCGTGTGGGACATAGCAATCAGCCCCAGCATTTT. Residues: CASSRVGHSNQPQHF.

This clonotype showed up just a few times. This chain joins TRBV4-2 and TRBJ2-7, with D possibly TRBD2 on 5 matching bases. The germline CDR1 and CDR2 sequences are LGHNA and YNFKEQ. V was trimmed by 3 bases and J by 4 bases, leaving 16 bases between them. The CDR3 sequence is 15 residues long. The CDR3 loop reads CASSQEDSKEYEQYF. CDR3 in DNA: TGTGCCAGCAGCCAGGAGGATAGCAAGGAGTACGAGCAGTACTTC.

This chain links TRBV20-1 with TRBJ2-4, with D unresolved. Germline V gene lookup returns CDR1 DFQATT and CDR2 SNEGSKA (reference sequence). V gave up 7 bases and J gave up 0 bases, with 7 bases separating them. The CDR3 length is 12 residues. The CDR3 DNA is TGCAGTGGGGCCGAAGCCAAAAACATTCAGTACTTC. This gives the protein CSGAEAKNIQYF.

This clonotype was picked up one time. The chain joins TRBV20-1 to TRBJ2-5; 14 nucleotides match TRBD2. The tail of the sequence fits TRBJ2-7 better, so the J call may be wrong. The CDR3 sequence is 17 residues long. Germline V gives CDR1 DFQATT, CDR2 SNEGSKA (reference sequence). CDR3 protein: CSASRTSGGSFTYEQYF. In DNA form, the CDR3 reads TGCAGTGCTAGCAGGACTAGCGGGGGGTCTTTCACCTACGAGCAGTACTTC.

V gene TRBV24-1 combines with J gene TRBJ2-5; D is possibly TRBD1 (5 bases). Germline V gene data show CDR1 as KGHDR and CDR2 as SFDVKD. The CDR3 sequence is 13 residues long. Deletions cut 6 bases from V and 2 bases from J, with 9 bases between. In nucleotides, the CDR3 is TGTGCCACCAGTAATGACAGACAAGAGACCCAGTACTTC. Its protein product is CATSNDRQETQYF.

The J gene is TRBJ1-6, the V gene TRBV20-1; D perhaps matches TRBD1 (5 bases). Germline V gene sequence: CDR1 DFQATT, CDR2 SNEGSKA (reference sequence). The CDR3 loop spans 14 amino acids. The V and J ends lost 7 bases and 2 bases respectively, with 12 bases between them. The CDR3 nucleotides are TGCAGTGGGGGACGGGTTGCCTATAATTCACCCCTCCACTTT. Its protein is CSGGRVAYNSPLHF.

The chain recombines TRBV15 with TRBJ2-1, with 8 bases aligning to TRBD1. J lost 13 bases, V lost 4 bases, and 12 bases had no gene match. CDR1 LNHNV and CDR2 YYDKDF come from the germline V gene (reference sequence). The CDR3 loop spans 14 amino acids. The DNA of the CDR3 is TGTGCCACCAGCAAACTACAGGGGGGAGAGACCCAGTTCTTC. It is translated as CATSKLQGGETQFF.

For the CDR3, the DNA is TGCAGTGCTATAATTCGGGGCAAAAATCAGCCCCAGCATTTT. It encodes CSAIIRGKNQPQHF. The chain is built from TRBV20-1 and TRBJ1-5; D possibly corresponds to TRBD1 (5 bases). The CDR3 is made up of 14 amino acids. Germline assignment: CDR1 DFQATT and CDR2 SNEGSKA (reference sequence). With 4 bases removed from V and 4 bases from J, the gap between germline ends came to 14 bases.

This clonotype has just a few counts. This chain uses TRBV12-3 or TRBV12-4 with TRBJ2-1; 10 bases are a match to TRBD1. With the DNA end fitting TRBJ2-7 better, the J assignment may be wrong. The CDR3 covers 15 residues. This CDR3 reads CASRETGGAYNEQYF. The CDR3 DNA reads TGTGCCAGCAGAGAGACAGGGGGCGCCTACAATGAGCAGTACTTC.

V gene TRBV7-2 combines with J gene TRBJ1-1; unclear D gene. This CDR3 comprises 13 residues. Trimming left V 2 bases short and J 11 bases short, with 15 bases between. Germline CDR1 is SGHTA and CDR2 is FQGNSA. CDR3 DNA sequence: TGTGCCAGCAGCTTAAATGGCGTCTTTGGCGCTTTCTTT. Protein sequence: CASSLNGVFGAFF.

This clonotype was seen a few times. The chain joins TRBV5-1 to TRBJ2-5; 10 positions match TRBD1. The junction had 6 bases not matched to a gene; V was cut back by 0 bases and J by 4 bases. The germline gives CDR1 SGHRS, CDR2 YFSETQ. The CDR3 is made up of 16 amino acids. The CDR3 nucleotides read TGCGCCAGCAGCTTGGAGGGACAGGGGTTTCGAGAGACCCAGTACTTC. The encoded protein is CASSLEGQGFRETQYF.

This clonotype came up a few times. The chain joins TRBV20-1 to TRBJ1-6, with D tentatively TRBD1 (5 bases). The V gene lost 6 bases and the J gene lost 2 bases, with 11 bases spanning the gap. CDR1 and CDR2 (germline): DFQATT, SNEGSKA (reference sequence). The CDR3 runs 14 residues. The CDR3 DNA is TGCAGTGCCGCCGGGGGGACCTATAATTCACCCCTCCACTTT. The encoded protein is CSAAGGTYNSPLHF.

The CDR3 spells CASSYAITDTQYF. The CDR3 region has the DNA TGTGCCAGCAGTTACGCGATCACAGATACGCAGTATTTT. The chain links TRBV27 to TRBJ2-3, with D unclear. The ends were cut back, 4 bases at V and 2 bases at J, with 7 bases in the middle. This CDR3 region has 13 residues. Germline V gene lookup returns CDR1 MNHEY and CDR2 SMNVEV (reference sequence).

The J gene is TRBJ1-1, the V gene TRBV7-9; D gene uncertain. V lost 1 base and J lost 11, with 11 bases in between. The CDR3 is 12 residues long. CDR1 SEHNR and CDR2 FQNEAQ come from the germline V gene (reference sequence). CDR3 coding DNA: TGTGCCAGCAGCTTAGGGACCGGGTGGGCTTTCTTT. It translates to CASSLGTGWAFF.

The chain carries TRBV7-9 and TRBJ2-4, with 9 bases identical to TRBD1. After removal of 5 bases from V and 5 bases from J, the junction contained 10 bases not matched to a gene. This CDR3 is built from 16 residues. Germline V gene lookup returns CDR1 SEHNR and CDR2 FQNEAQ (reference sequence). The CDR3 nucleotides read TGTGCCAGCAGCACTCTGACAGGGGGTACGGAAAACATTCAGTACTTC. Amino acid sequence: CASSTLTGGTENIQYF.

This clonotype has just a few counts. The V call is TRBV5-1, the J call TRBJ2-1, with 10 bases matching TRBD1. The V segment lost 3 bases and the J segment 9 bases; nucleotides outside the gene matches: 6. The CDR3 runs to 14 residues. Germline V gene lookup returns CDR1 SGHRS and CDR2 YFSETQ. The CDR3 DNA reads TGCGCCAGCAGCTATGGGACAGGGGTTAGTGAGCAGTTCTTC. It encodes CASSYGTGVSEQFF.

This clonotype has a handful of counts. The chain uses TRBV14 and TRBJ2-5; 7 positions match TRBD1. The J call may be incorrect, as the DNA end agrees better with TRBJ2-7. Germline CDR1 is SGHDN and CDR2 is FVKESK. The CDR3 consists of 15 residues. CDR3 amino acids: CASSQGTGMAYEQYF. CDR3 DNA: TGTGCCAGCAGCCAAGGGACAGGAATGGCCTACGAGCAGTACTTC.

The chain employs TRBV28 and TRBJ1-2; 10 positions match TRBD1. Germline assignment: CDR1 MDHEN and CDR2 SYDVKM. The CDR3 is 17 residues long. The trim removed 6 bases at V and 3 bases at J, leaving 13 bases unmatched. CDR3 protein: CASSQLSRDRGYYGYTF. The CDR3, as DNA: TGTGCCAGCAGCCAACTAAGCCGGGACAGGGGATACTATGGCTACACCTTC.